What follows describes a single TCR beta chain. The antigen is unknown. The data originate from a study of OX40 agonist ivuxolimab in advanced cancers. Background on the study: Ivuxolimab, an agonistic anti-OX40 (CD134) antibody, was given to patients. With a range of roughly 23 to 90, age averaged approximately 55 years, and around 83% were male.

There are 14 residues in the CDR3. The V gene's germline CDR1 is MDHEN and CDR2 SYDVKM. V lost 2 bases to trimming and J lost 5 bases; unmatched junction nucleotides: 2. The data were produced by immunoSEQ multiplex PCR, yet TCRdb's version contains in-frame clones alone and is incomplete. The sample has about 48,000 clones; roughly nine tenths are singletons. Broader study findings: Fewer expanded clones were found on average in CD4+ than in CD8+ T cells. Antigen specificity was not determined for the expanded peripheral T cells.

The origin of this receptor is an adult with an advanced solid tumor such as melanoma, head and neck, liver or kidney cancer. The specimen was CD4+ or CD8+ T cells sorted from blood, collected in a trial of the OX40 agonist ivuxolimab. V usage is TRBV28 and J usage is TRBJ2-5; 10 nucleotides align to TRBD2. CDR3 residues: CASSLSGGGETQYF. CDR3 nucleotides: TGTGCCAGCAGTTTAAGCGGGGGGGGTGAGACCCAGTACTTC.